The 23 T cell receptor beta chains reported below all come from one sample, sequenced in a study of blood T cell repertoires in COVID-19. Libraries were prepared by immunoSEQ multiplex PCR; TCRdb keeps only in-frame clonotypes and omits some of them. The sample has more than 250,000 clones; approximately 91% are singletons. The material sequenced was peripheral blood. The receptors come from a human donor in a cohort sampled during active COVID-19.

Here the CDR3 reads CAWGGAGRNQPQHF. DNA of the CDR3: TGTGCCTGGGGTGGGGCAGGGCGCAATCAGCCCCAGCATTTT. The chain carries TRBV30 and TRBJ1-5, with D possibly TRBD1 on 5 matching bases. Trimming removed 5 bases at V and 2 bases at J, with 13 bases between. Germline V gene data show CDR1 as GTSNPN and CDR2 as SVGIG (reference sequence). This CDR3 comprises 14 residues.

CDR3 region: CASSYSSGNLGSNQPQHF. In DNA, the CDR3 is TGTGCCAGCAGTTACTCGTCAGGGAACCTAGGGAGCAATCAGCCCCAGCATTTT. The chain recombines TRBV6-2 or TRBV6-3 with TRBJ1-5; D might be TRBD1 (5 bases). This CDR3 region has 18 residues. Germline V gene sequence: CDR1 MNHEY, CDR2 SVGEGT. V lost 0 bases to trimming and J lost 1 base, with 16 bases between them.

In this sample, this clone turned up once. The CDR3 protein is CASSLPDRGYNSPLHF. Written as DNA, the CDR3 is TGTGCCAGCAGTCTTCCGGACAGGGGATATAATTCACCCCTCCACTTT. The rearrangement uses TRBV2 and TRBJ1-6, with TRBD1 identical over 9 bases. The V gene end was trimmed by 5 bases and the J gene end by 4 bases; junction bases not matched to a gene: 6. Germline CDR1 reads SNHLY; CDR2 reads FYNNEI. CDR3 length: 16 amino acids.

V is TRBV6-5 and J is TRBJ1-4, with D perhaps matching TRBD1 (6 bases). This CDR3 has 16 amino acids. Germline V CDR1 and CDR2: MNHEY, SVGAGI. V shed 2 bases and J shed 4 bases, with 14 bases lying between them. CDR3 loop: CASSYGKGVNNEKLFF. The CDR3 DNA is TGTGCCAGCAGTTACGGGAAGGGGGTAAATAATGAAAAACTGTTTTTT.

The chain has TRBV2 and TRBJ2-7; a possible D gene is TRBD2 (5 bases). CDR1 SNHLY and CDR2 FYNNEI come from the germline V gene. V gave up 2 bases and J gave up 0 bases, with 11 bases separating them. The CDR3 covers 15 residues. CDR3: CASSELGLFSYEQYF. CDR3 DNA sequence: TGTGCCAGCAGTGAACTCGGACTTTTCTCCTACGAGCAGTACTTC.

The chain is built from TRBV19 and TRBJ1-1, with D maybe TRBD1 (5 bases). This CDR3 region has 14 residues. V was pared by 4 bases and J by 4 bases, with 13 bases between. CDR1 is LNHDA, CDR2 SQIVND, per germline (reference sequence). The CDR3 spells CASSRYRLGTEAFF. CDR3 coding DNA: TGTGCCAGTAGTAGATACAGGCTAGGCACTGAAGCTTTCTTT.

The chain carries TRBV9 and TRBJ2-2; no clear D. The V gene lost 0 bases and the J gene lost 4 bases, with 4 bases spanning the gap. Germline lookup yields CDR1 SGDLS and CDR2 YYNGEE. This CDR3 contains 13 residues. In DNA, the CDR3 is TGTGCCAGCAGCGTAGCTCTCACCGGGGAGCTGTTTTTT. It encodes CASSVALTGELFF.

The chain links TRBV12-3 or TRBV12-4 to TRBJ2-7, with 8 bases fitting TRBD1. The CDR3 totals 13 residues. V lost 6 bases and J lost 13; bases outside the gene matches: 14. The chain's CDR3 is CASRPGQGSSQYF. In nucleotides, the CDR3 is TGTGCCAGCAGGCCTGGACAGGGTTCCAGTCAATACTTC.

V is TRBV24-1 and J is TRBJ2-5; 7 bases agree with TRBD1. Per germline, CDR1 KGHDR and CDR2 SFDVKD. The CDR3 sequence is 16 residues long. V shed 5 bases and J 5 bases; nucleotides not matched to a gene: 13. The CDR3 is CATSGSRQGEGETQYF. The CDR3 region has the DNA TGTGCCACCAGTGGCTCCCGACAGGGAGAGGGGGAGACCCAGTACTTC.

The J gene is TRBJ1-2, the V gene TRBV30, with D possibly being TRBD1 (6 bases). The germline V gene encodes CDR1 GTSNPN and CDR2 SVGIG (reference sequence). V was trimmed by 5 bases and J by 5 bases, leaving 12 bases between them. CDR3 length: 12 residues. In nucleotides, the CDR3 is TGTGCCTGGTTCAAGGGGGTATATGGCTACACCTTC. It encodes CAWFKGVYGYTF.

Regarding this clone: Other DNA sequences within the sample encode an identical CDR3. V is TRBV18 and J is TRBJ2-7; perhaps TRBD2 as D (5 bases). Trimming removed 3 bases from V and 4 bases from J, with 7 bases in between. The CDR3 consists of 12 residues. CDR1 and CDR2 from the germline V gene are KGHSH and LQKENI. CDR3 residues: CASSPGGYEQYF. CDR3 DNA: TGTGCCAGCTCACCGGGCGGGTACGAGCAGTACTTC.

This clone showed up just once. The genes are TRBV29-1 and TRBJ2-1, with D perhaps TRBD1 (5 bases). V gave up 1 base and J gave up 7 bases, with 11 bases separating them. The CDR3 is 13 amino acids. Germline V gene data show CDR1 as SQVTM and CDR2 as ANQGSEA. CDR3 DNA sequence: TGCAGCGTTGAAGTAGGGGCTGGGAATGAGCAGTTCTTC. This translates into CSVEVGAGNEQFF.

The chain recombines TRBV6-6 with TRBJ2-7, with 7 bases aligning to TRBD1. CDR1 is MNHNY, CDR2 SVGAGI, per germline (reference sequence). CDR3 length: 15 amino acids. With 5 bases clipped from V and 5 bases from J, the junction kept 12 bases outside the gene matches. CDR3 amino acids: CASSARNRGNDEQYF. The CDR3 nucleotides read TGTGCCAGCAGTGCCCGCAACAGGGGAAACGACGAGCAGTACTTC.

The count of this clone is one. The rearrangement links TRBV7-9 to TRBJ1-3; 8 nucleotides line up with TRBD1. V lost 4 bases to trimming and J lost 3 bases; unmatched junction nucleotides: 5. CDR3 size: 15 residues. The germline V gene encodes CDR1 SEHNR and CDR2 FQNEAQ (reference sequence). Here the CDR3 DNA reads TGTGCCAGCAGCTCAACAGGGGGAGGTGGAAACACCATATATTTT. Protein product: CASSSTGGGGNTIYF.

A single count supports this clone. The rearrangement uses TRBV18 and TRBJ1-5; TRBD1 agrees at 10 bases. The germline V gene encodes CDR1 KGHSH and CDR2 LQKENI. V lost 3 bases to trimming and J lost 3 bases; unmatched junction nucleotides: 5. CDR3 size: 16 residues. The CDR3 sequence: CASSPGTGEYNQPQHF. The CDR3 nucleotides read TGTGCCAGCTCACCCGGGACAGGGGAATACAATCAGCCCCAGCATTTT.

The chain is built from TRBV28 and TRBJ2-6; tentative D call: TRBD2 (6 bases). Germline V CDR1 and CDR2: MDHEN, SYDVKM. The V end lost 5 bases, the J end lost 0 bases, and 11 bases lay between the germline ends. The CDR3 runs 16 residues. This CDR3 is CASSKRRDSGANVLTF. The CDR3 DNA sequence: TGTGCCAGCAGTAAGAGGCGGGACTCTGGGGCCAACGTCCTGACTTTC.

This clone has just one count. Here the CDR3 reads CASTWDGGGNSPLHF. The CDR3 nucleotides are TGTGCCAGCACCTGGGATGGAGGGGGCAATTCACCCCTCCACTTT. V is TRBV7-2 and J is TRBJ1-6; 7 bases are shared with TRBD1. Germline loops: CDR1 SGHTA, CDR2 FQGNSA. Trimming at V came to 7 bases and at J to 7 bases, leaving 10 bases not matched to a gene. There are 15 residues in the CDR3.

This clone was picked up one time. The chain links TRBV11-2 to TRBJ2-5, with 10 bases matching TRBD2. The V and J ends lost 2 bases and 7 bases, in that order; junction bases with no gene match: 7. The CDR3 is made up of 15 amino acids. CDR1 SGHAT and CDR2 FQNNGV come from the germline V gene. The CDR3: CASSLTSGVGRTQYF. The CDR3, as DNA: TGTGCCAGCAGCTTAACTAGCGGGGTGGGTAGGACCCAGTACTTC.

The CDR3 region is CASSPGLAGPQETQYF. CDR3 in DNA: TGCGCCAGCAGCCCTGGACTAGCGGGGCCTCAAGAGACCCAGTACTTC. This chain uses TRBV5-1 with TRBJ2-5; TRBD2 aligns across 12 bases. Trimming took 4 bases from V and 2 from J; bases not matched to a gene: 6. Germline values: CDR1 SGHRS, CDR2 YFSETQ. The CDR3 has 16 amino acids.

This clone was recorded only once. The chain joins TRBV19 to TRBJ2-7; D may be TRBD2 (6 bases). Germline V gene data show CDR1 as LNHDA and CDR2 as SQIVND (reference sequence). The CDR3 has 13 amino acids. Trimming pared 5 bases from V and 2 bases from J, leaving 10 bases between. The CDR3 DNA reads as TGTGCCAGTAGTTACGGGAGTCCCTACGAGCAGTACTTC. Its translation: CASSYGSPYEQYF.

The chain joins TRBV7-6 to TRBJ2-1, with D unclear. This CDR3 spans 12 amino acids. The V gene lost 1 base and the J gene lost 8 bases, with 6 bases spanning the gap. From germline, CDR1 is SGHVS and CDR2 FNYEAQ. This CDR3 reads CASSLGVDEQFF. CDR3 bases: TGTGCCAGCAGCTTAGGAGTTGATGAGCAGTTCTTC.

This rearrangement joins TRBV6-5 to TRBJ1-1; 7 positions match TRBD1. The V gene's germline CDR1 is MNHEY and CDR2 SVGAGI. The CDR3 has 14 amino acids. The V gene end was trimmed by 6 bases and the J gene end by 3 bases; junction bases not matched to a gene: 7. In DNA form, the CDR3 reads TGTGCCAGCAGCTATACAGGGGATTACACTGAAGCTTTCTTT. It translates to CASSYTGDYTEAFF.

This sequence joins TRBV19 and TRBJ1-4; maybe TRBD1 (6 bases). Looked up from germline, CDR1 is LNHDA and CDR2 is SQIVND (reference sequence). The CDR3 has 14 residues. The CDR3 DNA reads TGTGGATCCTCCCAGACAGGAGAGGATGAAAAACTGTTTTTT. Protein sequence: CGSSQTGEDEKLFF.